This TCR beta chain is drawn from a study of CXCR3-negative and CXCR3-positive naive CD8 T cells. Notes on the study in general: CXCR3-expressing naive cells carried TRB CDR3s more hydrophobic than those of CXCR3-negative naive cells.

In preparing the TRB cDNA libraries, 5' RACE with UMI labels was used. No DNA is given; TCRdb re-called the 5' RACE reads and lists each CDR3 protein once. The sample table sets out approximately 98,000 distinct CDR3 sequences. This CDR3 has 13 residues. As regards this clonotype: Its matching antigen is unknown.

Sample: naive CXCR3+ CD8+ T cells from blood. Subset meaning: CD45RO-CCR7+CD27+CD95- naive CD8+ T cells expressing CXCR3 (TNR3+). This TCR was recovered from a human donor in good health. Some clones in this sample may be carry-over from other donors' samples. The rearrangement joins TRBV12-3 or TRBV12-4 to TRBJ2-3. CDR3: CASSFVGSDTQYF.